Listed below are T cell receptor beta chains from one sample, sequenced in a study of control samples from healthy donors and cancer patients. Produced via immunoSEQ multiplex PCR; TCRdb's table is partial and in-frame only. The table records about 110,000 clones, 90% of them present only once. Sequencing was done on a sample of blood. These receptors originate from a human donor in good health. The donor label of this sample is uncertain. Each CDR3 is given with its conserved first and last residue. The D gene is left open where the match is weak. Some rows have no size entry. The others give once, few or many, or a class for an expanded clone.

V gene	D gene	clone size	J gene	CDR3 DNA	CDR3 protein
TRBV30	.	.	TRBJ2-2	TGTGCCTGGAATGATTTCGGGGAGCTGTTTTTT	CAWNDFGELFF
TRBV10-3	.	.	TRBJ1-6	TGTGCCACCTTGGGGGAACTTAATTCACCCCTCCACTTT	CATLGELNSPLHF
TRBV30	TRBD1	.	TRBJ1-5	TGTGCCTGGAGTCTTTCCGGGACAGGGAATCAGCCCCAGCATTTT	CAWSLSGTGNQPQHF
TRBV19	.	.	TRBJ1-5	TGTGCCAGTAATACCCTCGGAGGGGGAAATCAGCCCCAGCATTTT	CASNTLGGGNQPQHF
TRBV18	.	.	TRBJ1-1	TGTGCCAGCTCAGCATACAGGGACAACTTAGCTTTCTTT	CASSAYRDNLAFF
TRBV5-6	.	.	TRBJ2-7	TGTGCCAGCAGTAAAATACAGGGTGACGAGCAGTACTTC	CASSKIQGDEQYF
TRBV2	.	few	TRBJ1-4	TGTGCCAGCAGGTCCTTTGCAACTAATGAAAAACTGTTTTTT	CASRSFATNEKLFF
TRBV28	TRBD1	.	TRBJ1-4	TGTGCCAGCAGGCGTCCCAGGGGGTTAAGTGAAAAACTGTTTTTT	CASRRPRGLSEKLFF
TRBV19	.	.	TRBJ1-2	TGTGCCAGTAGTATGGTCGGTAACTATGGCTACACCTTC	CASSMVGNYGYTF
TRBV7-6	.	.	TRBJ1-1	TGTGCCAGCAGCTTAGGCGGAATGAACACTGAAGCTTTCTTT	CASSLGGMNTEAFF
TRBV27	.	.	TRBJ2-5	TGTGCCAGCAGGGCCCGAACCTCAGGGGTCGGACAAGAGACCCAGTACTTC	CASRARTSGVGQETQYF
TRBV28	TRBD1	.	TRBJ2-7	TGTGCCAGCAGTTTATGGGGGACAGGGGCAGACGAGCAGTACTTC	CASSLWGTGADEQYF
TRBV24-1	.	.	TRBJ2-1	TGTGCCACCAGTGCAGCCGACAATGAGCAGTTCTTC	CATSAADNEQFF
TRBV25-1	.	.	TRBJ1-5	TGTGCCAGCAGTGATGGCAGGAGGAGCAATCAGCCCCAGCATTTT	CASSDGRRSNQPQHF
TRBV29-1	TRBD2	.	TRBJ2-1	TGCAGCGTTCTTCTAGCGGAATACAATGAGCAGTTCTTC	CSVLLAEYNEQFF
TRBV6-5	TRBD2	once	TRBJ2-5	TGTGCCAGCACCCCAGGGTGGGGGGGACAAGAGACCCAGTACTTC	CASTPGWGGQETQYF